A selection of T cell receptor beta chains follows, all from one sample in a study of glioma-infiltrating T cells after dendritic cell vaccination. Sequencing was performed with immunoSEQ multiplex PCR; in TCRdb, only in-frame clones are kept and a portion is missing. The table records approximately 90,000 clones, over 75% of them present only once. The starting material was blood, obtained before dendritic cell vaccination. Receptors originate from a human donor with glioblastoma. The CDR3 runs from the conserved cysteine through the conserved F or W. The D gene is left open where the match is weak. Size is stated for part of the rows, as once, few or many counts, or as a class when the clone is expanded.

abundance | d_gene | j_gene | v_gene | CDR3aa | CDR3nt
NA | NA | TRBJ1-2 | TRBV6-1 | CASTTNLNYGYTF | TGTGCCAGCACAACGAACTTAAACTATGGCTACACCTTC
NA | NA | TRBJ2-7 | TRBV5-1 | CASSLDRRAGEQYF | TGCGCCAGCAGCTTGGATCGCAGGGCTGGGGAGCAGTACTTC
NA | TRBD1 | TRBJ1-1 | TRBV18 | CASSPYRGDPEAFF | TGTGCCAGCTCACCCTACAGGGGAGACCCTGAAGCTTTCTTT
NA | TRBD2 | TRBJ2-5 | TRBV7-8 | CASSLSLFGRGREETQYF | TGTGCCAGCAGCCTAAGCTTATTCGGTCGGGGGAGGGAGGAGACCCAGTACTTC
NA | NA | TRBJ1-2 | TRBV6-1 | CASSPGAASWSYTF | TGTGCCAGCAGCCCTGGGGCCGCCAGCTGGAGCTACACCTTC
few | TRBD1 | TRBJ1-1 | TRBV7-9 | CASSPTGGTEAFF | TGTGCCAGCAGCCCTACAGGGGGCACTGAAGCTTTCTTT
NA | TRBD2 | TRBJ2-5 | TRBV7-7 | CASSPETSGWETQYF | TGTGCCAGCAGCCCTGAGACTAGCGGGTGGGAGACCCAGTACTTC
NA | NA | TRBJ1-1 | TRBV6-1 | CASTLGSSTEAFF | TGTGCCAGCACCCTCGGGTCCAGCACTGAAGCTTTCTTT
NA | NA | TRBJ1-5 | TRBV4-1 | CASSQVGEGNQPQHF | TGCGCCAGCAGCCAAGTCGGGGAGGGCAATCAGCCCCAGCATTTT
few | NA | TRBJ2-1 | TRBV5-4 | CASSLSLREGNEQFF | TGTGCCAGCAGCTTGTCTCTGCGGGAAGGTAATGAGCAGTTCTTC
NA | TRBD1 | TRBJ1-5 | TRBV18 | CASSATGQGGQPQHF | TGTGCCAGCTCTGCGACCGGACAGGGGGGTCAGCCCCAGCATTTT
NA | NA | TRBJ2-1 | TRBV6-5 | CASSYGAGSYNEQFF | TGTGCCAGCAGTTACGGAGCGGGCTCCTACAATGAGCAGTTCTTC
NA | TRBD1 | TRBJ1-2 | TRBV2 | CASGRGDRDYGYTF | TGTGCCAGCGGACGAGGGGACAGGGACTATGGCTACACCTTC
once | TRBD1 | TRBJ2-2 | TRBV6-5 | CASSYQTGPNTGELFF | TGTGCCAGCAGTTACCAGACAGGGCCGAACACCGGGGAGCTGTTTTTT
NA | TRBD1 | TRBJ1-4 | TRBV2 | CATTGTAGGSEKLFF | TGTGCCACAACCGGGACAGCCGGGGGTAGTGAAAAACTGTTTTTT
NA | NA | TRBJ1-1 | TRBV2 | CASSGRENTEAFF | TGTGCCAGCAGCGGCAGGGAGAACACTGAAGCTTTCTTT
NA | NA | TRBJ2-7 | TRBV5-8 | CASSLVGQLHYEQYF | TGTGCCAGCAGCTTGGTCGGACAGCTTCACTACGAGCAGTACTTC
NA | TRBD1 | TRBJ1-2 | TRBV5-1 | CASSPGQGSSHYGYTF | TGCGCCAGCAGCCCGGGACAGGGGTCATCCCACTATGGCTACACCTTC
NA | NA | TRBJ1-6 | TRBV5-6 | CASSLAVGYSPLHF | TGTGCCAGCAGCTTGGCCGTCGGTTATTCACCCCTCCACTTT
NA | TRBD1 | TRBJ1-2 | TRBV7-3 | CASSPGQGEGYTF | TGTGCCAGCAGCCCGGGACAGGGAGAAGGCTACACCTTC
NA | TRBD2 | TRBJ2-3 | TRBV6-5 | CASRWTSGLTDTQYF | TGTGCCAGCAGGTGGACTAGCGGACTCACAGATACGCAGTATTTT
NA | NA | TRBJ2-7 | TRBV5-4 | CASSLHGSTYEQYF | TGTGCCAGCAGCTTGCATGGCAGTACCTACGAGCAGTACTTC
NA | NA | TRBJ1-1 | TRBV14 | CASSQYGTTNTEAFF | TGTGCCAGCAGCCAATATGGCACCACGAACACTGAAGCTTTCTTT
NA | NA | TRBJ1-5 | TRBV19 | CASLAGYNQPQHF | TGTGCCAGTCTCGCGGGGTACAATCAGCCCCAGCATTTT